The 20 T cell receptor beta chains presented below share a single source sample, sequenced in a study of shared clonotypes between healthy human individuals. Produced via immunoSEQ multiplex PCR; TCRdb's table is partial and in-frame only. The repertoire consists of around 2.1 million clones, with around 95% occurring once and the leading ten covering less than 0.15%. The sequencing input was naive CD4+ T cells sorted from blood. Specified subset: CD45RA+ positively selected. The source of these receptors is a young man in good health.

The rearrangement links TRBV5-1 to TRBJ1-1; the match to TRBD1 covers 7 bases. Germline loops: CDR1 SGHRS, CDR2 YFSETQ. This CDR3 is 15 amino acids long. Trimming took 3 bases from V and 4 from J; bases not matched to a gene: 9. This CDR3 reads CASSSTQGIVTEAFF. The CDR3 region has the DNA TGCGCCAGCAGCTCAACACAGGGGATAGTCACTGAAGCTTTCTTT.

The CDR3 reads CASSPGWNYEQYF. CDR3 bases: TGTGCCAGCAGTCCCGGTTGGAACTACGAGCAGTACTTC. The rearrangement joins TRBV9 to TRBJ2-7; D not resolved. Trimming removed 5 bases at V and 3 bases at J, with 12 bases between. The CDR3 contains 13 residues. The germline V gene encodes CDR1 SGDLS and CDR2 YYNGEE.

J is TRBJ1-2 and V is TRBV2; a possible D gene is TRBD1 (5 bases). Per germline, CDR1 SNHLY and CDR2 FYNNEI. The CDR3 length is 12 residues. V lost 6 bases and J lost 5, with 10 bases in between. The CDR3 bases are TGTGCCAGCAGGCTGGGGGGGTATGGCTACACCTTC. Encoded protein: CASRLGGYGYTF.

Notes on this clone: Other DNA sequences in this sample translate to the same CDR3. This sequence joins TRBV5-6 and TRBJ2-7; D call uncertain. The ends were cut back, 0 bases at V and 2 bases at J, with 3 bases in the middle. Germline V gene lookup returns CDR1 SGHDT and CDR2 YYEEEE. The CDR3 contains 12 residues. CDR3 coding DNA: TGTGCCAGCAGCTTGGACGCCTACGAGCAGTACTTC. Translation: CASSLDAYEQYF.

This chain uses TRBV28 with TRBJ2-4; weak D call: TRBD2 (5 bases). V dropped 4 bases and J dropped 8 bases, with 15 bases sitting between them. The CDR3 is made up of 14 amino acids. The V gene's germline CDR1 is MDHEN and CDR2 SYDVKM. The CDR3 is CASSSSREFDIQYF. DNA of the CDR3: TGTGCCAGCAGTTCGAGCCGGGAATTTGACATTCAGTACTTC.

The chain employs TRBV5-6 and TRBJ2-1; D may correspond to TRBD1 or TRBD2 (6 bases each). This CDR3 region has 13 residues. Germline CDR1 is SGHDT and CDR2 is YYEEEE. V was clipped by 4 bases and J by 7 bases, with 12 bases between them. This CDR3 reads CASSPLGGNEQFF. The CDR3 nucleotides are TGTGCCAGCAGCCCCCTAGGGGGGAATGAGCAGTTCTTC.

This clone was detected once. CDR3 DNA sequence: TGCGCCAGCGTGGACAGGGGGCCCTTCTCTGGGGCCAACGTCCTGACTTTC. Protein sequence: CASVDRGPFSGANVLTF. This chain connects TRBV5-1 to TRBJ2-6, with 11 bases fitting TRBD1. Trimming took 7 bases from V and 0 from J; bases not matched to a gene: 6. Germline V lookup: CDR1 SGHRS, CDR2 YFSETQ. This CDR3 comprises 17 residues.

V is TRBV27 and J is TRBJ1-1; no reliable D call. There are 12 residues in the CDR3. Trimming pared 4 bases from V and 5 bases from J, leaving 8 bases between. Germline loops: CDR1 MNHEY, CDR2 SMNVEV (reference sequence). The CDR3: CASSSFGTEAFF. Written as DNA, the CDR3 is TGTGCCAGCAGTTCCTTCGGGACTGAAGCTTTCTTT.

This rearrangement joins TRBV5-6 to TRBJ1-6; 7 bases align to TRBD1. This CDR3 is built from 14 residues. Germline V gives CDR1 SGHDT, CDR2 YYEEEE. With 4 bases clipped from V and 6 bases from J, the junction kept 4 bases outside the gene matches. The CDR3 DNA reads TGTGCCAGCAGCCGAGGGACAGTTAATTCACCCCTCCACTTT. Its translation: CASSRGTVNSPLHF.

This chain links TRBV18 with TRBJ2-2, with D possibly being TRBD2 (6 bases). Trimming cost V 2 bases and J 7 bases, with 11 bases left between them. Germline V gene sequence: CDR1 KGHSH, CDR2 LQKENI. This CDR3 region has 14 residues. CDR3 amino acids: CASSPFRGGGELFF. The CDR3 DNA reads TGTGCCAGCTCACCATTCCGGGGAGGCGGGGAGCTGTTTTTT. Using reference TRBV18 and TRBJ2-2 for the parts outside the CDR3, the full variable domain is NAGVMQNPRHLVRRRGQEARLRCSPMKGHSHVYWYRQLPEEGLKFMVYLQKENIIDESGMPKERFSAEFPKEGPSILRIQQVVRGDSAAYFCASSPFRGGGELFFGEGSRLTVL.

This clone was observed a few times. The chain carries TRBV19 and TRBJ1-4; no reliable D call. The CDR3 covers 12 residues. The V end was cut by 1 base, the J end by 7 bases, with 4 bases between. Germline V gene sequence: CDR1 LNHDA, CDR2 SQIVND (reference sequence). The CDR3 loop is CASSIASEKLFF. DNA of the CDR3: TGTGCCAGTAGTATAGCCAGTGAAAAACTGTTTTTT. The full variable domain, with the rest looked up from reference TRBV19 and TRBJ1-4, is DGGITQSPKYLFRKEGQNVTLSCEQNLNHDAMYWYRQDPGQGLRLIYYSQIVNDFQKGDIAEGYSVSREKKESFPLTVTSAQKNPTAFYLCASSIASEKLFFGSGTQLSVL.

V is TRBV4-3 and J is TRBJ2-7, with 9 bases lining up with TRBD2. Per germline, CDR1 LGHNA and CDR2 YSLEER. V shed 2 bases and J 0 bases; nucleotides not matched to a gene: 11. The CDR3 has 18 amino acids. The CDR3 DNA follows: TGCGCCAGCAGCCAACGTCCGGCATTAGCGGGAGTCTCCTACGAGCAGTACTTC. The encoded protein is CASSQRPALAGVSYEQYF.

As DNA, the CDR3 is TGTGCCAGCAGCTTAGCGCCACTAGCGGGTCAGTACGAGCAGTACTTC. It yields the protein CASSLAPLAGQYEQYF. The chain joins TRBV7-2 to TRBJ2-7; TRBD2 aligns across 9 bases. With V trimmed by 0 bases and J by 4 bases, 7 bases remained unmatched. Germline CDR1 and CDR2: SGHTA and FQGNSA. The CDR3 is made up of 16 amino acids.

As for this clone: At the DNA level, this CDR3 is encoded by other sequences in the same sample as well. The chain employs TRBV7-9 and TRBJ1-2; D gene unclear. The CDR3 runs to 13 residues. Germline CDR1 reads SEHNR; CDR2 reads FQNEAQ (reference sequence). Trimming left V 6 bases short and J 5 bases short, with 13 bases between. CDR3 amino acids: CASSSTVGYGYTF. Written as DNA, the CDR3 is TGTGCCAGCAGTTCGACCGTCGGGTATGGCTACACCTTC. Full variable domain (remainder filled in from reference TRBV7-9 and TRBJ1-2): DTGVSQNPRHKITKRGQNVTFRCDPISEHNRLYWYRQTLGQGPEFLTYFQNEAQLEKSRLLSDRFSAERPKGSFSTLEIQRTEQGDSAMYLCASSSTVGYGYTFGSGTRLTVV.

The sample holds one count of this clone. The DNA for the CDR3 is TGTGCCAGCAGCGACACCGACAGGGCCGTTAACTATGGCTACACCTTC. This codes for CASSDTDRAVNYGYTF. This sequence joins TRBV7-9 and TRBJ1-2; 7 bases are a match to TRBD1. This CDR3 has 16 residues. Germline loops: CDR1 SEHNR, CDR2 FQNEAQ (reference sequence). J gave up 1 base and V 5 bases, and 10 bases lay outside the gene matches.

The V gene is TRBV13, the J gene TRBJ2-7; the D gene is possibly TRBD2 (6 bases). The CDR3 extends over 14 amino acids. With 3 bases removed from V and 2 bases from J, the gap between germline ends came to 11 bases. Per germline, CDR1 PRHDT and CDR2 FYEKMQ (reference sequence). The CDR3 sequence is CASSFRGNTYEQYF. The CDR3 DNA is TGTGCCAGCAGCTTCCGCGGGAACACCTACGAGCAGTACTTC.

J is TRBJ1-2 and V is TRBV5-1; TRBD1 might be the D (6 bases). The CDR3 is 13 residues long. Germline V gene lookup returns CDR1 SGHRS and CDR2 YFSETQ. Trimming removed 3 bases from V and 8 bases from J, with 14 bases in between. CDR3 sequence reads: CASSYSGDGGYTF. CDR3 sequence (DNA): TGCGCCAGCAGCTACTCAGGGGACGGCGGCTACACCTTC.

The rearrangement joins TRBV5-8 to TRBJ2-2; 8 positions agree with TRBD1. This CDR3 has 16 residues. The V and J ends lost 3 bases and 4 bases, in that order; junction bases with no gene match: 8. Germline V gives CDR1 SGHTS, CDR2 YDEGEE. As DNA, the CDR3 is TGTGCCAGCAGCTCCTCGGACAGGGCGAGCACCGGGGAGCTGTTTTTT. Translated: CASSSSDRASTGELFF.

The chain uses TRBV27 and TRBJ1-1, with a weak D call TRBD1 (5 bases). Germline V gene lookup returns CDR1 MNHEY and CDR2 SMNVEV (reference sequence). CDR3 size: 15 residues. Trimming shortened V by 5 bases and J by 4 bases, and 17 bases separated the two germline ends. This CDR3 reads CASSMTVLSRTEAFF. DNA for the CDR3: TGTGCCAGCAGTATGACAGTGCTTTCGCGCACTGAAGCTTTCTTT.

The rearrangement uses TRBV5-8 and TRBJ1-2, with a possible D match to TRBD1 (6 bases). Trimming took 2 bases from V and 7 from J, leaving 12 bases between them. Germline-derived CDR1 and CDR2 are SGHTS and YDEGEE. The CDR3 length is 13 residues. CDR3 residues: CASSLRRQAGYTF. Here the CDR3 DNA reads TGTGCCAGCAGCTTACGTCGACAGGCTGGCTACACCTTC.